A single sample is the source of the 22 T cell receptor beta chains below, sequenced in a study of blood T cell repertoires in COVID-19. Measured with immunoSEQ multiplex PCR; TCRdb has only the in-frame clones, and not every one. The sample lists 46,000 or so clones; roughly 90% were seen once. Sequenced input: peripheral blood. All receptors derive from an older man with active COVID-19.

The V call is TRBV5-1, the J call TRBJ2-7, with 8 bases lining up with TRBD1. The ends lost 1 base at V and 7 bases at J; junction bases unmatched: 7. Germline values: CDR1 SGHRS, CDR2 YFSETQ. This CDR3 has 14 residues. The DNA of the CDR3 is TGCGCCAGCAGCTTGACAGGGGGTGTGCGTGAGCAGTACTTC. Amino acid sequence: CASSLTGGVREQYF.

This clone was seen a few times. The chain recombines TRBV19 with TRBJ1-1; a weak D match, TRBD1 (5 bases). V dropped 5 bases and J dropped 0 bases, with 13 bases sitting between them. CDR1 and CDR2 from the germline V gene are LNHDA and SQIVND (reference sequence). The CDR3 length is 15 residues. This chain's CDR3 is CASSPHGGMNTEAFF. For the CDR3, the DNA is TGTGCCAGTAGTCCCCACGGGGGGATGAACACTGAAGCTTTCTTT.

The chain carries TRBV18 and TRBJ1-5; D remains ambiguous. The CDR3 sequence is 15 residues long. The V end was cut by 3 bases, the J end by 0 bases, with 9 bases between. The germline V gene encodes CDR1 KGHSH and CDR2 LQKENI. The CDR3, as DNA: TGTGCCAGCTCACCTCCAGGTAATAGCAATCAGCCCCAGCATTTT. It codes for CASSPPGNSNQPQHF. Full variable domain (outside the CDR3, taken from reference TRBV18 and TRBJ1-5): NAGVMQNPRHLVRRRGQEARLRCSPMKGHSHVYWYRQLPEEGLKFMVYLQKENIIDESGMPKERFSAEFPKEGPSILRIQQVVRGDSAAYFCASSPPGNSNQPQHFGDGTRLSIL.

This chain joins TRBV28 and TRBJ1-2, with 8 nucleotides matching TRBD1. The CDR3 loop spans 15 amino acids. V shed 5 bases, J shed 4 bases, and the junction held 9 bases outside the gene matches. Germline V gene lookup returns CDR1 MDHEN and CDR2 SYDVKM. CDR3 residues: CASSTFDRGIYGYTF. The CDR3 DNA sequence: TGTGCCAGCAGTACTTTCGACAGGGGTATCTATGGCTACACCTTC.

The rearrangement uses TRBV3-1 (or the pseudogene TRBV3-2) and TRBJ2-3; TRBD2 agrees at 15 bases. The V gene's germline CDR1 is LGHDT and CDR2 YNNKEL (reference sequence). V trimming: 5 bases; J trimming: 5 bases; junction bases outside the gene matches: 8. This CDR3 has 17 residues. The CDR3 here is CASSAGLAGGQGDTQYF. In DNA, the CDR3 is TGTGCCAGCAGCGCGGGACTAGCGGGAGGTCAGGGAGATACGCAGTATTTT.

This clone was picked up one time. The rearrangement uses TRBV5-1 and TRBJ2-7; a possible D gene is TRBD1 (6 bases). With 5 bases removed from V and 2 bases from J, the gap between germline ends came to 14 bases. Germline V gene data show CDR1 as SGHRS and CDR2 as YFSETQ. The CDR3 sequence is 14 residues long. Here the CDR3 reads CASSQGTGTYEQYF. In DNA form, the CDR3 reads TGCGCCAGCAGTCAGGGAACAGGGACCTACGAGCAGTACTTC.

In its sample, this clone was seen a few times. The rearrangement uses TRBV7-8 and TRBJ2-7, with D possibly being TRBD1 (5 bases). The length of the CDR3 is 14 residues. Trimming removed 7 bases at V and 0 bases at J, with 13 bases between. CDR1 and CDR2 (germline): SGHVS, FQNEAQ. CDR3 nucleotides: TGTGCCAGCACCCCCCATGGGGCCTCCTACGAGCAGTACTTC. Protein: CASTPHGASYEQYF.

This clone occurred once. The chain joins TRBV7-2 to TRBJ1-2; 7 bases align to TRBD1. From germline, CDR1 is SGHTA and CDR2 FQGNSA. Unmatched junction bases numbered 6, after V lost 5 bases and J lost 3 bases. The CDR3 length is 14 residues. The CDR3 DNA follows: TGTGCCAGCAGCGTAGGGGGCCGCGACTATGGCTACACCTTC. It encodes CASSVGGRDYGYTF.

The chain employs TRBV7-2 and TRBJ2-1; TRBD2 aligns across 10 bases. The V segment lost 5 bases and the J segment 3 bases; nucleotides outside the gene matches: 4. Looked up from germline, CDR1 is SGHTA and CDR2 is FQGNSA. The CDR3 length is 15 residues. The CDR3 nucleotides read TGTGCCAGCAGCCCCACTAGCGGGAACTACAATGAGCAGTTCTTC. Translated, it gives CASSPTSGNYNEQFF.

On this clone itself: Germline is not matched at one junction end, which may reflect a read error. The rearrangement links TRBV7-8 to TRBJ2-7; 9 positions match TRBD2. CDR3 length: 13 amino acids. The germline CDR1 and CDR2 sequences are SGHVS and FQNEAQ. In DNA form, the CDR3 reads TGTGCCAGCAGCCTAGCGGGGAGCTACGAGCAGTACTTC. Its protein is CASSLAGSYEQYF. Supplemented by reference TRBV7-8 and TRBJ2-7, the full variable domain reads GAGVSQSPRYKVAKRGQDVALRCDPISGHVSLFWYQQALGQGPEFLTYFQNEAQLDKSGLPSDRFFAERPEGSVSTLKIQRTQQEDSAVYLCASSLAGSYEQYFGPGTRLTVT.

This clone was seen once. This chain uses TRBV28 with TRBJ1-2; possible D gene TRBD1, 6 bases. Deletions cut 2 bases from V and 2 bases from J, with 9 bases between. Germline V gene sequence: CDR1 MDHEN, CDR2 SYDVKM. The CDR3 contains 14 residues. The CDR3 is CASSLQGWNYGYTF. DNA of the CDR3: TGTGCCAGCAGTTTACAGGGGTGGAACTATGGCTACACCTTC.

Comments on this clone: At one end the junction does not follow the germline gene, possibly because of a read error. This rearrangement joins TRBV28 to TRBJ2-1; 8 positions match TRBD2. This CDR3 is built from 13 residues. The germline V gene has CDR1 MDHEN and CDR2 SYDVKM. CDR3 sequence reads: CASGGEYYNEQFF. The CDR3 DNA reads TGCGCAAGCGGGGGCGAATACTACAATGAGCAGTTCTTC.

The genes are TRBV7-8 and TRBJ2-5, with 7 nucleotides matching TRBD2. CDR3 length equals 17 residues. Germline lookup yields CDR1 SGHVS and CDR2 FQNEAQ. Trimming removed 5 bases from V and 5 bases from J; junction bases left unmatched: 17. The chain's CDR3 is CASSPIARTRGHETQYF. DNA for the CDR3: TGTGCCAGCAGCCCGATCGCCCGGACTAGGGGTCACGAGACCCAGTACTTC.

V usage is TRBV7-9 and J usage is TRBJ2-5; TRBD2 matches at 9 bases. Germline values: CDR1 SEHNR, CDR2 FQNEAQ (reference sequence). V lost 8 bases and J lost 4; bases outside the gene matches: 11. The CDR3 runs 15 residues. CDR3 coding DNA: TGTGCCAGCTCCCCTGCCGGGACTAGCCGAGAGACCCAGTACTTC. It is translated as CASSPAGTSRETQYF.

CDR3 residues: CASSEGQVRSNQPQHF. CDR3 coding DNA: TGTGCCAGCAGTGAAGGGCAGGTCAGAAGCAATCAGCCCCAGCATTTT. V gene TRBV2 combines with J gene TRBJ1-5, with no clear D. CDR1 is SNHLY, CDR2 FYNNEI, per germline. Deletions cut 1 base from V and 1 base from J, with 11 bases between. The length of the CDR3 is 16 residues. The whole variable domain, filled in from reference TRBV2 and TRBJ1-5, reads EPEVTQTPSHQVTQMGQEVILRCVPISNHLYFYWYRQILGQKVEFLVSFYNNEISEKSEIFDDQFSVERPDGSNFTLKIRSTKLEDSAMYFCASSEGQVRSNQPQHFGDGTRLSIL.

This chain connects TRBV25-1 to TRBJ1-1, with a possible D match to TRBD1 (6 bases). V dropped 9 bases and J dropped 1 base, with 12 bases sitting between them. Germline-derived CDR1 and CDR2 are MGHDK and SYGVNS. The CDR3 contains 13 residues. The DNA of the CDR3 is TGTGCCAGTACGCAGGGGTGGAACACTGAAGCTTTCTTT. Translated: CASTQGWNTEAFF.

The chain couples TRBV6-6 to TRBJ2-7; 9 nucleotides agree with TRBD1. Trimming took 5 bases from V and 0 from J; bases not matched to a gene: 5. This CDR3 contains 15 residues. From germline, CDR1 is MNHNY and CDR2 SVGAGI (reference sequence). The CDR3 loop is CASSDRDRVSYEQYF. The CDR3, as DNA: TGTGCCAGCAGTGACCGGGACAGGGTCTCCTACGAGCAGTACTTC.

This chain uses TRBV2 with TRBJ2-5, with a weak D call TRBD2 (6 bases). The CDR3 contains 15 residues. Trimming stripped 6 bases from V and 5 bases from J, with 19 bases between. Germline CDR1 SNHLY, CDR2 FYNNEI. The CDR3: CASRGTQLASETQYF. Here the CDR3 DNA reads TGTGCCAGCAGGGGGACTCAACTAGCTAGTGAGACCCAGTACTTC. Full variable domain (outside the CDR3, taken from reference TRBV2 and TRBJ2-5): EPEVTQTPSHQVTQMGQEVILRCVPISNHLYFYWYRQILGQKVEFLVSFYNNEISEKSEIFDDQFSVERPDGSNFTLKIRSTKLEDSAMYFCASRGTQLASETQYFGPGTRLLVL.

This chain links TRBV6-6 with TRBJ1-1; maybe TRBD1 (6 bases). Deletions cut 6 bases from V and 0 bases from J, with 17 bases between. The CDR3 extends over 16 amino acids. Germline V gene sequence: CDR1 MNHNY, CDR2 SVGAGI (reference sequence). CDR3 sequence reads: CASRDGGRGLNTEAFF. The CDR3, as DNA: TGTGCCAGCAGGGACGGCGGCAGGGGACTGAACACTGAAGCTTTCTTT.

The gene calls are TRBV18 and TRBJ2-5; 9 nucleotides line up with TRBD2. CDR1 is KGHSH and CDR2 is LQKENI in the germline V gene. This CDR3 has 14 amino acids. The trim removed 1 base at V and 3 bases at J, leaving 0 bases unmatched. The CDR3, as DNA: TGTGCCAGCTCACCACAGCGGGGGGAAGAGACCCAGTACTTC. The encoded protein is CASSPQRGEETQYF.

V and J are TRBV19 and TRBJ2-2; 10 bases map to TRBD2. V gave up 3 bases and J gave up 4 bases; unmatched junction bases: 8. CDR3 length: 17 amino acids. Per germline, CDR1 LNHDA and CDR2 SQIVND (reference sequence). CDR3 bases: TGTGCCAGTAGTATGTGGTTGTTAGCGGGAGGCACCGGGGAGCTGTTTTTT. Amino acids: CASSMWLLAGGTGELFF.

The rearrangement joins TRBV19 to TRBJ1-4; D call uncertain. Germline lookup yields CDR1 LNHDA and CDR2 SQIVND (reference sequence). The CDR3 has 13 residues. Trimming took off 3 bases at V and 7 bases at J, with 9 bases between the two ends. DNA for the CDR3: TGTGCCAGTAGTATTTACTTTGGTGAAAAACTGTTTTTT. It is translated as CASSIYFGEKLFF.